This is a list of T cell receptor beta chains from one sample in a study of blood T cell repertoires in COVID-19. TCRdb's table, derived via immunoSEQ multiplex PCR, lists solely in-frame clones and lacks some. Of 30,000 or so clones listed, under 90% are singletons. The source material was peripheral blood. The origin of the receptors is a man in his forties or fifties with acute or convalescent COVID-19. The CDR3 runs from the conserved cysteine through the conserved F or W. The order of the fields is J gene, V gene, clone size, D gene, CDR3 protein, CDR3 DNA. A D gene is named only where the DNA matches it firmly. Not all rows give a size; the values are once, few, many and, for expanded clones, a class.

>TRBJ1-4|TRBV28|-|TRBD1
CASSLAGTANEKLFF
TGTGCCAGCAGTTTGGCCGGGACAGCTAATGAAAAACTGTTTTTT
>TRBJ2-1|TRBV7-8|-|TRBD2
CASSLGFGRAIEQFF
TGTGCCAGCAGCTTAGGTTTCGGGAGGGCCATTGAGCAGTTCTTC
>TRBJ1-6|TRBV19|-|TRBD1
CASSIGQGGSPLHF
TGTGCCAGTAGTATAGGACAGGGCGGTTCACCCCTCCACTTT
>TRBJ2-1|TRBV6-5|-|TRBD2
CASSYGLADFNEQFF
TGTGCCAGCAGTTATGGACTAGCGGACTTCAATGAGCAGTTCTTC
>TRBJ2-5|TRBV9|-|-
CASSAGSGNVETQYF
TGTGCCAGCAGCGCGGGGTCGGGCAACGTAGAGACCCAGTACTTC
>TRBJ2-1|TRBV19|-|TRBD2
CASSDPGTSGYNEQFF
TGTGCCAGTAGTGACCCCGGGACTAGCGGTTACAATGAGCAGTTCTTC
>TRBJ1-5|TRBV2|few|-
CASKTGPNQPQHF
TGTGCCAGCAAGACAGGTCCCAATCAGCCCCAGCATTTT
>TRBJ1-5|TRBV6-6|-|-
CASNRDIGQPQHF
TGTGCCAGCAATCGGGACATCGGTCAGCCCCAGCATTTT
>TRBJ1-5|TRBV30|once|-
CAWSVQGNQPQHF
TGTGCCTGGAGTGTACAAGGCAATCAGCCCCAGCATTTT
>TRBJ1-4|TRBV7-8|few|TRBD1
CASSLATGGYEKLFF
TGTGCCAGCAGCTTAGCGACAGGGGGTTATGAAAAACTGTTTTTT
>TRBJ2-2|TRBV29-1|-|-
CSVSPGTRTGELFF
TGCAGCGTCTCTCCCGGGACACGCACCGGGGAGCTGTTTTTT
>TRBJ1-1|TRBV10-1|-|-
CASSEADSDRSNEAFF
TGCGCCAGCAGTGAGGCTGACAGCGATAGAAGTAATGAAGCTTTCTTT
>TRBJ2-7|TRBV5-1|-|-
CASSLAGDAALEQYF
TGCGCCAGCAGCTTGGCCGGGGATGCAGCATTGGAGCAGTACTTC
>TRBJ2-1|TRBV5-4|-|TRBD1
CASSSDRGPGNEQFF
TGTGCCAGCAGCTCCGACAGGGGGCCGGGCAATGAGCAGTTCTTC
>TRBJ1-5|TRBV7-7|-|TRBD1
CASREGQGSAQPQHF
TGTGCCAGCAGGGAGGGACAGGGTTCTGCTCAGCCCCAGCATTTT
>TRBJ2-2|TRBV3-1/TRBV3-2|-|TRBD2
CASSQVTSGLNTGELFF
TGTGCCAGCAGCCAGGTGACTAGCGGGTTGAACACCGGGGAGCTGTTTTTT
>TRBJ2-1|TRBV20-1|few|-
CSASEINNEQFF
TGCAGTGCTAGTGAAATTAACAATGAGCAGTTCTTC
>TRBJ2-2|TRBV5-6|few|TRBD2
CASSFLAVNTGELFF
TGTGCCAGCAGCTTTCTAGCGGTGAACACCGGGGAGCTGTTTTTT
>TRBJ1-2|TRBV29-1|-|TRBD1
CSVSGTGEAYTF
TGCAGCGTATCCGGGACAGGGGAGGCCTACACCTTC
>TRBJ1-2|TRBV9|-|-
CASSVVYPRSGYTF
TGTGCCAGCAGCGTAGTTTACCCCAGATCCGGCTACACCTTC
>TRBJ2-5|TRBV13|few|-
CASTRAEEQETQYF
TGTGCCAGCACCCGAGCGGAGGAGCAAGAGACCCAGTACTTC
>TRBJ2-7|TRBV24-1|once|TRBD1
CATSRQGKGEQYF
TGTGCCACCAGTAGACAGGGGAAAGGGGAGCAGTACTTC